This T cell receptor (beta chain) originates from a study of Ad26.COV2.S vaccination and SARS-CoV-2 variants. Trimming removed 3 bases from V and 4 bases from J, with 6 bases in between. CDR3 size: 12 residues. Notes on the study in general: The analyses of TCR breadth and depth may have understated the size of total T cell responses. Breadth of non-spike TCRs did not differ between vaccinees and placebo recipients. Reportedly, after vaccination the spike-specific CD8+ and CD4+ T cell responses displayed substantial breadth. The placebo group had lower spike-specific TCR breadth than the vaccine recipients did.

The protocol was immunoSEQ multiplex PCR, while the TCRdb copy is restricted to in-frame clones and leaves out a portion. The sample has approximately 340,000 clones; about 91% are singletons. Concerning this clone itself: The target antigen is unknown.

The rearrangement links TRBV12-3 or TRBV12-4 to TRBJ2-5; D remains unclear. This receptor was taken from a human donor who had recovered from COVID-19. The sequenced sample was peripheral blood, obtained after recovery from COVID-19. CDR3 bases: TGTGCCAGCAGTTTTCTAGGAGAGACCCAGTACTTC. Protein: CASSFLGETQYF.